These T cell receptor beta chains were read from a single sample in a study of patients and donors after allogeneic stem cell transplantation. MiXCR was run by TCRdb on the RT-PCR reads, yielding one entry per CDR3 protein. The data show over 150,000 distinct CDR3 sequences, more than 35% seen once. Specimen: blood, either unsorted or a sorted T cell fraction (not recorded which). The receptors were sampled from a human donor who was either an allogeneic HSCT recipient or a stem cell or donor lymphocyte infusion donor (not recorded which). It is not recorded whose cells these are; they may come from a transplant donor. Each CDR3 is given with its conserved first and last residue. Each record gives: V gene, D gene, clone size, J gene, CDR3 DNA, CDR3 protein. The D gene is left open where the match is weak. Size is stated for part of the rows, as once, few or many counts, or as a class when the clone is expanded.

TRBV12-3/TRBV12-4	NA	NA	TRBJ1-4	TGTGCCAGCAGGGGGGCAGAGACAGCAACTAATGAAAAACTGTTTTTT	CASRGAETATNEKLFF
TRBV29-1	NA	NA	TRBJ2-5	TGCAGCGTCGAGAGGACAGAAGCCTTAGAGACCCAGTACTTC	CSVERTEALETQYF
TRBV9	TRBD2	once	TRBJ2-1	TGTGCCAGCAGCGGCCCACTAGCGGCGAAGGGGTTTGATGAGCAGTTCTTC	CASSGPLAAKGFDEQFF
TRBV28	TRBD2	few	TRBJ2-1	TGTGCCAGCAGTTTGCCGGGCGGGAGGATCGACAATGAGCAGTTCTTT	CASSLPGGRIDNEQFF
TRBV10-3	TRBD1	NA	TRBJ1-1	TGTGCCATCAAGGGGGCAGGGGGGCAGTCCAGCAAAGCTTTCTTT	CAIKGAGGQSSKAFF
TRBV2	TRBD1	NA	TRBJ1-1	TGTGCCAGCAGGGAGACAGGGGTTTTAAACACTGAAGCTTTCTTT	CASRETGVLNTEAFF
TRBV5-6	NA	few	TRBJ2-3	TGTGCCAGCAGCTTTCCAGGGAAAGATACGCAGTATTTT	CASSFPGKDTQYF
TRBV12-3/TRBV12-4	NA	NA	TRBJ2-1	TGTGCCAGCAGCCAATACAATGAGCAGTTCTTC	CASSQYNEQFF
TRBV19	NA	NA	TRBJ1-5	TGTGCCAGTAGTATAGACCCCGGAGGCAATCAGCCCCAGCATTTT	CASSIDPGGNQPQHF
TRBV4-3	NA	once	TRBJ1-2	TGCGCCAGCAGCCAAGGTACAGACAGGAACTATGGCTACACCTTC	CASSQGTDRNYGYTF
TRBV27	NA	few	TRBJ1-1	TGTGCCAGCAGTTCTCCCAGAGAGAACACTGAAGCTTTCTTT	CASSSPRENTEAFF
TRBV27	NA	NA	TRBJ2-7	TGTGCCAGCAGTTTAGGACAGACACCCTACGAGCAGTACTTC	CASSLGQTPYEQYF
TRBV29-1	NA	many	TRBJ1-1	TGCAGCGTTGTTCTCCTGAACACTGAAGCTTTCTTT	CSVVLLNTEAFF
TRBV12-3/TRBV12-4	TRBD1	few	TRBJ1-6	TGTGCCAGCAGTTGGGACAGGGGGCATAGGTCACCCCTCCACTTT	CASSWDRGHRSPLHF
TRBV9	NA	few	TRBJ1-1	TGTGCCAGCAGCGTAGAGGGGGGTCTGAACACTGAAGCTTTCTTT	CASSVEGGLNTEAFF
TRBV5-6	NA	few	TRBJ1-1	TGTGCCAGCAGCATACAGGGAAACACTGAAGCTTTCTTT	CASSIQGNTEAFF
TRBV9	NA	NA	TRBJ2-7	TGTGCCAGCAGCTTCGGACTCACGGACGAGCAGTACTTC	CASSFGLTDEQYF